This record concerns one T cell receptor (beta chain) sequence. This sample was included in a study of blood T cell repertoires in COVID-19. Whole-study context: COVID-19 samples, acute and convalescent, were from the United States, Italy and Spain. Sources were T cells, B-cell-depleted T cells, or PBMCs; the material itself was cDNA or gDNA.

How the authors handled the data: Researchers report that nucleated cell counts were estimated from reference gene primer amplification. Clones were read by immunoSEQ multiplex PCR, and TCRdb kept only the in-frame ones, dropping some. V and J calls and clone size come straight from that table; D and trimming were deduced from the DNA. Here the sample spans under 350,000 clones, approximately 85% being singletons. The V gene lost 3 bases and the J gene lost 4 bases, with 18 bases spanning the gap. The CDR3 is 16 amino acids. Germline V gives CDR1 MNHEY, CDR2 SMNVEV (reference sequence). This receptor was taken from a woman in her sixties or seventies with acute or convalescent COVID-19. Sequenced sample: peripheral blood. This chain uses TRBV27 with TRBJ1-2; D might be TRBD1 (5 bases). The CDR3 here is CASSFSSMGGSYGYTF. CDR3 nucleotide sequence: TGTGCCAGCAGTTTTTCGTCGATGGGGGGATCCTATGGCTACACCTTC.